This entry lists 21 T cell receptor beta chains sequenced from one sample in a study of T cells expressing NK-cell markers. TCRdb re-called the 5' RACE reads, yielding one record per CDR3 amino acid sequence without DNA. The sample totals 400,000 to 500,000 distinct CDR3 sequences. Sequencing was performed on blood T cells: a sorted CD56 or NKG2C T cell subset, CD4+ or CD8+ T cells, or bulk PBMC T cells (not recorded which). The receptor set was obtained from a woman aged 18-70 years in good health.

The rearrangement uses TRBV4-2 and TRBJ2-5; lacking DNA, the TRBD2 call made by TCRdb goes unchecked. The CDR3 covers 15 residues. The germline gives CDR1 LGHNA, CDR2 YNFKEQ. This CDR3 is CASSQARGGGETQYF.

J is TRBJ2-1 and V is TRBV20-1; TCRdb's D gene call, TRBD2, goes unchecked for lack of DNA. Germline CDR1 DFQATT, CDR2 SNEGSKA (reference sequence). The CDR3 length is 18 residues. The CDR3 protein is CSARDRTSGTGSYNEQFF.

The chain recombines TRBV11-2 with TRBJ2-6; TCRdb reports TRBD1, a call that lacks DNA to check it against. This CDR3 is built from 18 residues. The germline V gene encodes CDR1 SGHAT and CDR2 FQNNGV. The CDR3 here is CASSLRGQGLSGANVLTF.

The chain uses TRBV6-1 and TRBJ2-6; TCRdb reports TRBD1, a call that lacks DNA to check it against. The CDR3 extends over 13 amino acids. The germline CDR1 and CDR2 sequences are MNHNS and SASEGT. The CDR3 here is CASTPSGANVLTF.

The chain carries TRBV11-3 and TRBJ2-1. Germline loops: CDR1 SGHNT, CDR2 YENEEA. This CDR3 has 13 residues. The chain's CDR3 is CASSFKAYNEQFF. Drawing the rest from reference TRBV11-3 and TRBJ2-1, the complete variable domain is EAGVVQSPRYKIIEKKQPVAFWCNPISGHNTLYWYLQNLGQGPELLIRYENEEAVDDSQLPKDRFSAERLKGVDSTLKIQPAELGDSAVYLCASSFKAYNEQFFGPGTRLTVL.

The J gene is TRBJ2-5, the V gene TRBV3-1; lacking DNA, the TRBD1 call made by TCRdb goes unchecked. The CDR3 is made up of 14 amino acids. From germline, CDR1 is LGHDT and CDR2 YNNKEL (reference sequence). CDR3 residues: CASSHRGLGETQYF.

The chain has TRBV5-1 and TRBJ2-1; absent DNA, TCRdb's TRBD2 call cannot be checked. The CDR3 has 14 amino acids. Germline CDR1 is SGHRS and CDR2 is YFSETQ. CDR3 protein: CASSFREAGFEQFF.

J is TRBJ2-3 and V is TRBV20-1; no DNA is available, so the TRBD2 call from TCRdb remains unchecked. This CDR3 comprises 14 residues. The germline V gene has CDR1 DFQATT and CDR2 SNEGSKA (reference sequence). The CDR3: CSAPRGGRTNTQYF.

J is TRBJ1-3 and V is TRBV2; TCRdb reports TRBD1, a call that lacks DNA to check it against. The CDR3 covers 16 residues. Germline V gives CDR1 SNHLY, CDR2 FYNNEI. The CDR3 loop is CASTPGRVFSGNTIYF.

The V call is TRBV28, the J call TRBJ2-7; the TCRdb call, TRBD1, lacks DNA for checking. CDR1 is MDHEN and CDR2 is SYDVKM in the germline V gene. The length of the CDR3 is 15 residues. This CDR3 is CASSRGQASSYEQYF.

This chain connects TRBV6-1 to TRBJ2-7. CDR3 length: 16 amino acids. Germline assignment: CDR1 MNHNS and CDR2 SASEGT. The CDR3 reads CASSPELGQGIHEQYF.

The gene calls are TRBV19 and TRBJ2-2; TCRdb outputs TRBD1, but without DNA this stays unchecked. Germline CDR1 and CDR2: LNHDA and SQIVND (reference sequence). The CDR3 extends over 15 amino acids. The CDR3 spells CASNSGTGYTGELFF.

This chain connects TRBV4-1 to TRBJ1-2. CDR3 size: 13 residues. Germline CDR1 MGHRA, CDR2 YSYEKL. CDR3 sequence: CASSQDSFYGYTF.

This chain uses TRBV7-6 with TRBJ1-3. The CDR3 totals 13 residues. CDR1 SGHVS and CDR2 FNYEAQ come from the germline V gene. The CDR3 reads CASSLQGGDTIYF.

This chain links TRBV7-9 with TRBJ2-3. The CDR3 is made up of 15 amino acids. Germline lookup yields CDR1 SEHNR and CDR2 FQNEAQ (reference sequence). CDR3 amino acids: CASSLRGLPADTQYF. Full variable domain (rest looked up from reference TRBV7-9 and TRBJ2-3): DTGVSQNPRHKITKRGQNVTFRCDPISEHNRLYWYRQTLGQGPEFLTYFQNEAQLEKSRLLSDRFSAERPKGSFSTLEIQRTEQGDSAMYLCASSLRGLPADTQYFGPGTRLTVL.

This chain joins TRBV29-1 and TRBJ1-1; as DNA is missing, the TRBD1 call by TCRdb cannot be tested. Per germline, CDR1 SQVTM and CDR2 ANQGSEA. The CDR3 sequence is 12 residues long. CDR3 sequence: CSARGPKLEAFF.

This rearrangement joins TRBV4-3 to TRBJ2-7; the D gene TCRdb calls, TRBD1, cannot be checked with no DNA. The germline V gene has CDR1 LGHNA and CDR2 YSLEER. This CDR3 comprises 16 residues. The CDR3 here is CASSQKAQQGPYEQYF.

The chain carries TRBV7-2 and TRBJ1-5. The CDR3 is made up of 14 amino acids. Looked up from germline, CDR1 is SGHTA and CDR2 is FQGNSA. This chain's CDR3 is CASVPPASNQPQHF.

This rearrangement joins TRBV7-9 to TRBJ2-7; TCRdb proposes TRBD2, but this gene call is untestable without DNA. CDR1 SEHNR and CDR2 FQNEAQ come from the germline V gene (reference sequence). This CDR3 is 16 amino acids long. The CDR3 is CASSPPPGLAGYEQYF.

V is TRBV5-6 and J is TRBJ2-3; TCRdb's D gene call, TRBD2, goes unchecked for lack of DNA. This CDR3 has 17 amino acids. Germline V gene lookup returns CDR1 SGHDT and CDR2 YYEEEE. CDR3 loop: CASSLRGTSGNTDTQYF.

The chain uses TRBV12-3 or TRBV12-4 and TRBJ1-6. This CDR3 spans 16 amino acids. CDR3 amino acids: CASSSGRRSYNSPLHF.